The T cell receptor (beta chain) described here comes from a study of blood T cell repertoires in COVID-19. Study-wide context: Some COVID-19 samples were acute and others convalescent; all came from the United States, Italy and Spain.

One Seattle source followed patients from active infection through their disease course. In the original processing: From reference gene primer amplification, estimates of nucleated cell counts were derived. The table came from immunoSEQ multiplex PCR; TCRdb's copy has only in-frame clones and leaves some out. D and trimming were read from the DNA, whereas the V and J calls and clone size are those reported in that table. The table includes approximately 280,000 clones, approximately 84% detected once. V was pared by 7 bases and J by 6 bases, with 8 bases of the junction left unmatched. The CDR3 has 13 amino acids. Germline CDR1 and CDR2: MDHEN and SYDVKM. This clone occurred once.

This chain uses TRBV28 with TRBJ1-2, with 7 bases identical to TRBD1. The source is a human donor with COVID-19, enrolled during active disease. The donor label of this sample is uncertain. What was sequenced was peripheral blood. This CDR3 reads CASNERQGNGYTF. The CDR3 DNA is TGTGCCAGCAATGAGCGACAGGGAAATGGCTACACCTTC.